The source of this T cell receptor beta chain is a study of beta chain features in type 1 diabetes. TCRB transcripts that were expressed got sequenced, as all of the isolated RNA had been reverse transcribed. This table comes from immunoSEQ multiplex PCR, and its TCRdb copy is limited to in-frame clones, with some not included. Altogether 150,000 to 200,000 clones are present, roughly 59% being singletons, with the ten largest covering about 0.081%. Study results and caveats: Small HLA sub-analyses could not settle whether HLA shapes TCRB rearrangement. When Type 1 diabetes patients were examined, their TCRB CDR3s proved moderately but significantly shorter in all four CD4+ subsets. TCRB repertoires of naive, central memory and Treg cells appeared more similar among patients than among healthy donors.

Germline trimming cut 2 bases from V and 1 base from J; bases unmatched to any gene: 2. Germline CDR1 and CDR2: MNHNY and SVGAGI (reference sequence). The CDR3 has 15 residues. As regards this clone: Its antigen remains unidentified.

The purity of all sorted populations exceeded 95%. The material sequenced was naive CD4+ T cells from blood. J is TRBJ2-7 and V is TRBV6-6; 10 nucleotides match TRBD1. The TCR originated in a young man with type 1 diabetes. The CDR3 loop reads CASSYTGQGSYEQYF. Here the CDR3 DNA reads TGTGCCAGCAGTTACACGGGACAGGGGTCCTACGAGCAGTACTTC.